These T cell receptor beta chains were read from a single sample in a study of T cell repertoires in cytomegalovirus infection. Their specific antigens are unknown. A single record per CDR3 protein comes from TCRdb applying MiXCR to the reads. The sample yields about 700,000 distinct CDR3 sequences, roughly 30% seen once. The input for sequencing was cultured PBMCs, taken from culture after CMV antigen stimulation. The receptors stem from a human donor in good health (CMV status not recorded). Some clones in this sample may be carry-over from other donors' samples. Both conserved end residues are part of each CDR3. A D gene is named only where the DNA matches it firmly. Clone size is shown for a subset of rows, as once, few, many or a class of expanded clone.

CDR3,DNA,size,V,D,J
CASSARLVGEQFF,TGTGCCAGCAGTGCTCGACTAGTAGGTGAGCAGTTCTTC,-,TRBV2,-,TRBJ2-1
CASSLVGGTVVYGYTF,TGTGCCAGCAGCTTAGTGGGGGGGACGGTCGTTTATGGCTACACCTTC,-,TRBV7-2,-,TRBJ1-2
CASSLSGGAVTGELFF,TGTGCCAGCAGCTTGAGCGGGGGGGCGGTCACCGGGGAGCTGTTTTTT,-,TRBV7-2,TRBD2,TRBJ2-2
CASSRSHLRASAAYEQYF,TGCGCCAGCAGCCGATCTCACCTGCGGGCTAGCGCCGCCTACGAGCAGTACTTC,-,TRBV4-1,-,TRBJ2-7
CSVGTSGAGGGTQYF,TGCAGCGTTGGGACTAGCGGGGCCGGTGGGGGGACCCAGTACTTC,-,TRBV29-1,TRBD2,TRBJ2-5
CASSLEGELPAFF,TGTGCCAGCAGCTTAGAGGGGGAATTACCCGCTTTCTTT,few,TRBV7-8,-,TRBJ1-1
CASSSPYLTGFDEQFF,TGTGCCAGCAGTTCCCCATACCTGACAGGGTTCGATGAGCAGTTCTTC,-,TRBV28,TRBD1,TRBJ2-1
CASSATPGEQYF,TGTGCCAGCAGCGCTACCCCGGGCGAGCAGTACTTC,few,TRBV5-4,-,TRBJ2-7
CASSLNFGGSHYEQYF,TGTGCCAGCAGCTTGAATTTTGGTGGCAGCCACTACGAGCAGTACTTC,-,TRBV7-8,-,TRBJ2-7
CASSEALLAGDTQYF,TGTGCCAGCAGTGAAGCGCTACTAGCGGGGGATACGCAGTATTTT,few,TRBV6-1,TRBD2,TRBJ2-3
CAGGRTVNSPPHF,TGTGCCGGGGGGAGGACAGTTAATTCACCCCCCCACTTT,-,TRBV6-1,-,TRBJ1-6
CATSRGGPDEKLFF,TGTGCCACCAGCAGAGGGGGACCCGACGAAAAACTGTTTTTT,few,TRBV15,-,TRBJ1-4
CASSPNGLAEGNTEAFF,TGCGCCAGCAGTCCCAATGGTCTGGCCGAGGGGAACACTGAAGCTTTCTTT,-,TRBV5-1,-,TRBJ1-1
CSAHRDSNTEAFF,TGCAGTGCTCACAGGGACTCAAACACTGAAGCTTTCTTT,few,TRBV20-1,-,TRBJ1-1
CASRRTSQGGPYF,TGTGCCAGCAGACGCACCTCCCAGGGGGGCCCGTACTTC,-,TRBV6-2/TRBV6-3,-,TRBJ2-7
CASSYIGNWDGYTF,TGTGCCAGCAGTTACATCGGGAACTGGGATGGCTACACCTTC,-,TRBV6-6,-,TRBJ1-2
CASSLTPPGYEQYF,TGTGCCAGCAGTTTAACGCCCCCTGGCTACGAGCAGTACTTC,-,TRBV12-3/TRBV12-4,-,TRBJ2-7
CASSLGSPGHNQPQHF,TGTGCCAGCAGTTTAGGAAGCCCCGGACACAATCAGCCCCAGCATTTT,-,TRBV27,-,TRBJ1-5
CASSSGTEPDTQYF,TGTGCCAGCAGTTCCGGGACTGAGCCGGATACGCAGTATTTT,-,TRBV27,-,TRBJ2-3
CASRSSGRVGTRADTQYF,TGTGCCAGCAGGTCCAGCGGGCGAGTGGGGACGCGGGCAGATACGCAGTATTTT,-,TRBV3-1,-,TRBJ2-3
CAISGGQGAYEQYF,TGTGCCATCAGTGGGGGACAGGGGGCCTACGAGCAGTACTTC,few,TRBV10-3,TRBD1,TRBJ2-7
CASRGRGNTGELFF,TGTGCCAGCAGGGGAAGGGGAAACACCGGGGAGCTGTTTTTT,-,TRBV12-3/TRBV12-4,-,TRBJ2-2
CASQTASPYEQYF,TGCGCCAGCCAAACAGCAAGCCCCTACGAGCAGTACTTC,-,TRBV10-2,-,TRBJ2-7
CASSTYGVAGSTEAFF,TGTGCCAGCAGCACTTATGGGGTGGCAGGGAGCACTGAAGCTTTCTTT,-,TRBV27,-,TRBJ1-1
CASSSSWDNLQHF,TGTGCCAGCAGCTCCTCCTGGGACAATCTCCAGCATTTT,-,TRBV12-3/TRBV12-4,-,TRBJ1-5
CASTNQETQYF,TGTGCCAGCACCAACCAAGAGACCCAGTACTTC,-,TRBV12-3/TRBV12-4,-,TRBJ2-5
CASSEIAGGVQETQYF,TGTGCCAGCAGTGAAATAGCAGGGGGCGTCCAAGAGACCCAGTACTTC,few,TRBV6-1,TRBD1,TRBJ2-5
CASSPGLRAETQYF,TGTGCCAGCAGTCCCGGGCTGAGGGCTGAGACCCAGTACTTC,-,TRBV2,-,TRBJ2-5
CASSWGSRSTDTQYF,TGTGCCAGCAGCTGGGGGTCGAGAAGCACAGATACGCAGTATTTT,-,TRBV5-4,-,TRBJ2-3
CASSLRSGLVYEQYF,TGTGCCAGCAGCTTACGTAGCGGTCTGGTCTACGAGCAGTACTTC,-,TRBV7-2,-,TRBJ2-7
CASSSSGANTGELFF,TGTGCCAGCAGCTCTAGCGGGGCGAACACCGGGGAGCTGTTTTTT,-,TRBV7-2,TRBD2,TRBJ2-2
CASRGGVKETQYF,TGCGCCAGCAGAGGGGGAGTAAAGGAGACCCAGTACTTC,-,TRBV5-1,-,TRBJ2-5
CASSGREPNEKLFF,TGTGCCAGCAGTGGCCGGGAGCCAAATGAAAAACTGTTTTTT,once,TRBV6-5,-,TRBJ1-4
CASSSLTGMGEKLFF,TGTGCCAGCAGCTCCCTAACAGGGATGGGTGAAAAACTGTTTTTT,few,TRBV7-2,-,TRBJ1-4
CSAEVAETEIYEQYF,TGCAGTGCAGAAGTTGCCGAGACAGAAATCTACGAGCAGTACTTC,once,TRBV20-1,-,TRBJ2-7
CASSFAAGQDSYEQYF,TGTGCCAGCAGCTTCGCCGCGGGACAGGACTCCTACGAGCAGTACTTC,-,TRBV7-6,TRBD1,TRBJ2-7
CASSPRRMNTGELFF,TGTGCCAGCAGCCCCCGACGGATGAACACCGGGGAGCTGTTTTTT,few,TRBV7-2,-,TRBJ2-2
CAISEVRSGANVLTF,TGTGCCATCAGCGAGGTCCGCTCTGGGGCCAACGTCCTGACTTTC,-,TRBV10-3,-,TRBJ2-6
CASSLELAVQTGELFF,TGTGCCAGCAGCTTAGAACTAGCGGTTCAGACCGGGGAGCTGTTTTTT,many,TRBV11-2,TRBD2,TRBJ2-2
CASSEALRGFSYEQYF,TGTGCCAGCAGTGAAGCGCTGAGAGGGTTTTCCTACGAGCAGTACTTC,-,TRBV6-1,-,TRBJ2-7
CSAIQDFLIYEQYF,TGCAGTGCCATACAGGATTTCCTTATCTACGAGCAGTACTTC,-,TRBV20-1,-,TRBJ2-7
CASSQKGGGYTF,TGTGCCAGCAGTCAAAAGGGGGGCGGCTACACCTTC,few,TRBV28,-,TRBJ1-2
CASSLFFMDQRVEQYF,TGTGCCAGCAGCTTGTTTTTTATGGACCAACGGGTCGAGCAGTACTTC,-,TRBV13,-,TRBJ2-7
CASRWTGGTDTQYF,TGTGCCAGCAGATGGACAGGGGGCACAGATACGCAGTATTTT,few,TRBV6-2/TRBV6-3,TRBD1,TRBJ2-3
CASSADFGDEQYF,TGTGCCAGCAGCGCGGACTTCGGGGACGAGCAGTACTTC,few,TRBV5-6,-,TRBJ2-7
CASLLGGSYNEQFF,TGTGCCAGCCTACTAGGAGGTTCCTACAATGAGCAGTTCTTC,few,TRBV6-1,-,TRBJ2-1
CASSLVGGATGSETQYF,TGTGCCAGCAGCTTGGTCGGGGGCGCGACAGGATCAGAGACCCAGTACTTC,-,TRBV5-4,-,TRBJ2-5
CASSEFGSGSSPTLNTGELFF,TGTGCCAGCAGTGAATTTGGTTCCGGAAGTTCGCCAACCTTGAACACCGGGGAGCTGTTTTTT,few,TRBV2,-,TRBJ2-2
CASRPTGVGNSPLHF,TGTGCCAGCAGGCCTACAGGGGTCGGGAATTCACCCCTCCACTTT,-,TRBV6-5,TRBD1,TRBJ1-6
CASSPTTEISYEQYF,TGTGCCAGCTCACCAACGACAGAAATCTCCTACGAGCAGTACTTC,few,TRBV18,-,TRBJ2-7
CASSQQRWEISYNEQFF,TGTGCCAGCAGCCAGCAGCGGTGGGAGATCTCCTACAATGAGCAGTTCTTC,few,TRBV7-8,-,TRBJ2-1
CASSDTSGRSSGANVLTF,TGTGCCAGCAGCGACACTAGCGGGAGATCCTCTGGGGCCAACGTCCTGACTTTC,few,TRBV11-2,TRBD2,TRBJ2-6